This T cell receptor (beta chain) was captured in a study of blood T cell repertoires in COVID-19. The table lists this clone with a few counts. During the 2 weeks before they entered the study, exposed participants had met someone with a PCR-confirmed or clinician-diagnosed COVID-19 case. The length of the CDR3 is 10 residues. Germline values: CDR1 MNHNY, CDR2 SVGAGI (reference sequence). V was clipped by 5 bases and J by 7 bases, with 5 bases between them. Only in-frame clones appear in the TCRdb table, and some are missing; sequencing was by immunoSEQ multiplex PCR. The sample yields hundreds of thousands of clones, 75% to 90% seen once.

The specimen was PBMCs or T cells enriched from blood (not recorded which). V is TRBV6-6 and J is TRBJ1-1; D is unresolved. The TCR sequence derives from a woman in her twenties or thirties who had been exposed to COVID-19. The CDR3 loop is CASSRVEAFF. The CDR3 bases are TGTGCCAGCAGTCGCGTTGAAGCTTTCTTT.